The source of this T cell receptor beta chain is a study of cytomegalovirus exposure and HLA in healthy donors. Primers for the PCR totalled 60 Vbeta and 13 Jbeta. Assay used: immunoSEQ multiplex PCR; TCRdb lists only in-frame clones, some missing. Of roughly 140,000 clones detected, around 70% appear once; the ten largest clones hold 1.5% to 2%. About this clone: Its antigen is still unknown.

Findings and caveats of the study: A list of approximately 150 TCR beta chains associated with cytomegalovirus was given. Several of the most significant clusters appeared, in a later analysis, to be linked to common viral pathogens.

Material: PBMCs. This sequence originates from a woman aged 25-40 years in good health and CMV-seronegative.

CDR3 loop: CASSPSTLRFGQNTEAFF. CDR3 nucleotides: TGTGCCAGCTCACCATCCACTCTTAGATTCGGACAGAACACTGAAGCTTTCTTT. This chain connects TRBV18 to TRBJ1-1, with D possibly being TRBD1 (5 bases). Germline CDR1 and CDR2: KGHSH and LQKENI. This CDR3 spans 18 amino acids. The germline V and J ends were trimmed by 2 bases and 1 base, with 20 bases remaining between them.